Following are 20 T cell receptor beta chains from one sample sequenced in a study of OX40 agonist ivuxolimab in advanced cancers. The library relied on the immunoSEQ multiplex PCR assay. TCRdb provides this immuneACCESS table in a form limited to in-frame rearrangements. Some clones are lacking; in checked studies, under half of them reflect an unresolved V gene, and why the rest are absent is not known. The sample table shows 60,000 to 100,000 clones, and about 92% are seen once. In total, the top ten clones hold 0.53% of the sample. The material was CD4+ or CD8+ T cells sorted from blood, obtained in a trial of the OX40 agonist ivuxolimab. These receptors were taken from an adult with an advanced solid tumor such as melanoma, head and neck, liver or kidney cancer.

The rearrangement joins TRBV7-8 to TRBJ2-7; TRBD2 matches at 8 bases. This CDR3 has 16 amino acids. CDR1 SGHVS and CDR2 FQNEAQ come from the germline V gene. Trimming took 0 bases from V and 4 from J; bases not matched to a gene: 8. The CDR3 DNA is TGTGCCAGCAGCTTAGCGCCAGCGGGGGATGGATACGAGCAGTACTTC. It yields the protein CASSLAPAGDGYEQYF.

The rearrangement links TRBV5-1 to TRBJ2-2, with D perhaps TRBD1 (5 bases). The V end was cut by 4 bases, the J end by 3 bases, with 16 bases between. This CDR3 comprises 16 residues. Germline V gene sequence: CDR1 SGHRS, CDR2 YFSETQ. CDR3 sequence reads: CASSVSGLIDTGELFF. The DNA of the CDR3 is TGCGCCAGCAGCGTCTCAGGGCTTATCGACACCGGGGAGCTGTTTTTT.

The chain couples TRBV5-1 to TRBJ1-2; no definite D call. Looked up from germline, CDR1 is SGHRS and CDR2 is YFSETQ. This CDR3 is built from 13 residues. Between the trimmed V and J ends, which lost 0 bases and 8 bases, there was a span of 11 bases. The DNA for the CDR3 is TGCGCCAGCAGCTTGGACAGTCTTATAGGCTACACCTTC. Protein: CASSLDSLIGYTF.

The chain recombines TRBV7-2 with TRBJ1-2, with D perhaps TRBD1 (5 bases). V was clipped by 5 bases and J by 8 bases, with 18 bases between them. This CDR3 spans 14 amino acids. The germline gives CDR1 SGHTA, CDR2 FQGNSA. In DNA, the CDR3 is TGTGCCAGCAGCCCATGGGGCCCCGGACGAGGCTACACCTTC. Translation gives CASSPWGPGRGYTF. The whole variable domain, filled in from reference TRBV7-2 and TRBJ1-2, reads GAGVSQSPSNKVTEKGKDVELRCDPISGHTALYWYRQSLGQGLEFLIYFQGNSAPDKSGLPSDRFSAERTGGSVSTLTIQRTQQEDSAVYLCASSPWGPGRGYTFGSGTRLTVV.

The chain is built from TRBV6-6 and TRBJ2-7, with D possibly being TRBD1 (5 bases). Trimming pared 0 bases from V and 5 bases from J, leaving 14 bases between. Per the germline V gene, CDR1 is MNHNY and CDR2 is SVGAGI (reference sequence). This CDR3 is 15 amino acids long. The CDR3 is CASSYSIASGNEQYF. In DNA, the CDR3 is TGTGCCAGCAGTTACTCGATAGCTTCAGGGAACGAGCAGTACTTC.

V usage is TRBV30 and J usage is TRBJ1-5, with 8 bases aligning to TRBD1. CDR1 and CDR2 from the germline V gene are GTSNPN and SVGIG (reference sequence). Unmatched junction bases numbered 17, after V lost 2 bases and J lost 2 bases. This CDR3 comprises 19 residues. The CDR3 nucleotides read TGTGCCTGGAGTCGCCCCCCGGCCAGGGGGCCGTGGGGCAATCAGCCCCAGCATTTT. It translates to CAWSRPPARGPWGNQPQHF. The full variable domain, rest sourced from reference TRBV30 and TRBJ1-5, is SQTIHQWPATLVQPVGSPLSLECTVEGTSNPNLYWYRQAAGRGLQLLFYSVGIGQISSEVPQNLSASRPQDRQFILSSKKLLLSDSGFYLCAWSRPPARGPWGNQPQHFGDGTRLSIL.

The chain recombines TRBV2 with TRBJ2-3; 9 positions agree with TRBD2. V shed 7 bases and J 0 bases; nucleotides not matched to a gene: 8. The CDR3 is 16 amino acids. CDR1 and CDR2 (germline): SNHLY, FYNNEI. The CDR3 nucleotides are TGTGCCAGCACCTCGGGACTAGCTCCTAGCACAGATACGCAGTATTTT. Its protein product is CASTSGLAPSTDTQYF.

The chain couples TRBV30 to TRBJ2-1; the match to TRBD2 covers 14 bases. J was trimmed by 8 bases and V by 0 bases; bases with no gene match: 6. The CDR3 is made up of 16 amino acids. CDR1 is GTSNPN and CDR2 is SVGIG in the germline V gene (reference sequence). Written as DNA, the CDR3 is TGTGCCTGGAGTGTCGGCATGACTAGCGGGAGGGATGAGCAGTTCTTC. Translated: CAWSVGMTSGRDEQFF.

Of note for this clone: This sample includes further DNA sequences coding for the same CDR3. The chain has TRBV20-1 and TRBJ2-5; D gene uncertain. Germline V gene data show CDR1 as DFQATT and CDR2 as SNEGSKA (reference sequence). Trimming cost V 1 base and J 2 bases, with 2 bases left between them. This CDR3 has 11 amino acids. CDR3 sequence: CSARGQETQYF. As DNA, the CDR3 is TGCAGTGCTAGAGGGCAAGAGACCCAGTACTTC.

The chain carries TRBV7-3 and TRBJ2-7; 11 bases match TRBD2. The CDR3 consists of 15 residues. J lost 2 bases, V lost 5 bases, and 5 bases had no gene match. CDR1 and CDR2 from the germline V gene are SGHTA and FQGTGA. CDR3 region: CASSLRLAGPYEQYF. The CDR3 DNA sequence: TGTGCCAGCAGCCTTCGACTAGCGGGACCCTACGAGCAGTACTTC.

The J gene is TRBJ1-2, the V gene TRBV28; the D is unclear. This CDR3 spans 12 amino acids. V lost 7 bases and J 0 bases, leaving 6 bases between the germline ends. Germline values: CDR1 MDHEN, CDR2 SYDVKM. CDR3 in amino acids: CASNGANYGYTF. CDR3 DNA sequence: TGTGCCAGCAATGGGGCTAACTATGGCTACACCTTC.

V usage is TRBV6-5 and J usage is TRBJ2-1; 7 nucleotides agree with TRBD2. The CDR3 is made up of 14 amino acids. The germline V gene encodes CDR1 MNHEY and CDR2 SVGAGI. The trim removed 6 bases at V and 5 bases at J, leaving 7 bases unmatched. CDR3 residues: CASRRTSGNNEQFF. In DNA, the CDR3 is TGTGCCAGCAGGAGGACTAGTGGGAACAATGAGCAGTTCTTC.

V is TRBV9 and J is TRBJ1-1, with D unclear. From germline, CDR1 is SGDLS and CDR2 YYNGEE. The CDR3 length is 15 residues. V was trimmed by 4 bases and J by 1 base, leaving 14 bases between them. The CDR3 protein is CASSPGRSGNTEAFF. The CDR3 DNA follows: TGTGCCAGCAGCCCCGGTCGTAGTGGGAACACTGAAGCTTTCTTT.

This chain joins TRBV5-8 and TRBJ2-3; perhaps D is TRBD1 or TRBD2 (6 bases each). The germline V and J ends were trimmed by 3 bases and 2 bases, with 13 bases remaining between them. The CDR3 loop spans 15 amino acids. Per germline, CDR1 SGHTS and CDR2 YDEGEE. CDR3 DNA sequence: TGTGCCAGCAGCTCCGCGGGACACTACACAGATACGCAGTATTTT. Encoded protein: CASSSAGHYTDTQYF.

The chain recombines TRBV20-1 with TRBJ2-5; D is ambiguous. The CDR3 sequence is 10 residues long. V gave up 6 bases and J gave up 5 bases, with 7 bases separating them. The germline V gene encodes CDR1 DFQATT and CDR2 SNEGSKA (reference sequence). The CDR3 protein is CSAKLETQYF. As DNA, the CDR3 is TGCAGTGCCAAATTGGAGACCCAGTACTTC.

In DNA form, the CDR3 reads TGTGCCAGCAGCTTAGCCAGGACCGCAGGAAACATTCAGTACTTC. Translation: CASSLARTAGNIQYF. This chain connects TRBV7-9 to TRBJ2-4; no reliable D call. Germline lookup yields CDR1 SEHNR and CDR2 FQNEAQ (reference sequence). V gave up 0 bases and J gave up 6 bases, with 12 bases separating them. The CDR3 has 15 amino acids.

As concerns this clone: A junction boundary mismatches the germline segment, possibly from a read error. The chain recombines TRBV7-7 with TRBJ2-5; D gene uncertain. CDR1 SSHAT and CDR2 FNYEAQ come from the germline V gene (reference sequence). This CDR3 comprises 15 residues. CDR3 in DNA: TGTGCTAGCAGCTTAGGATTACAGAAGCAAGAGACCCAGTACTTC. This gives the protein CASSLGLQKQETQYF.

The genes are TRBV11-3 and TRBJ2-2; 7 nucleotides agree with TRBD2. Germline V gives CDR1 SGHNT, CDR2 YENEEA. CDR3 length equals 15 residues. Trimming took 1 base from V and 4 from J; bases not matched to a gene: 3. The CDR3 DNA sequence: TGTGCCAGCAGCTTAGCTAGCGGACCCACCGGGGAGCTGTTTTTT. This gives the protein CASSLASGPTGELFF.

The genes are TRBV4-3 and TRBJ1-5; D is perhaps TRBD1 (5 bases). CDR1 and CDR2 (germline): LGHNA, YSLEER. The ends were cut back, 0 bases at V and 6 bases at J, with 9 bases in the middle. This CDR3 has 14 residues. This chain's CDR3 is CASSQDVGGQPQHF. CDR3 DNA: TGCGCCAGCAGCCAAGATGTTGGGGGTCAGCCCCAGCATTTT.

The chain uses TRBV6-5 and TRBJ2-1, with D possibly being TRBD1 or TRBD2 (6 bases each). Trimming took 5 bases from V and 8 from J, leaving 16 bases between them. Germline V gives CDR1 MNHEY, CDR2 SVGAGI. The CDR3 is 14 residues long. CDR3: CASSVTWRGDEQFF. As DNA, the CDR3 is TGTGCCAGCAGTGTAACGTGGAGGGGGGATGAGCAGTTCTTC.